This TCR beta chain was documented in a study of cytomegalovirus exposure and HLA in healthy donors. Trimming left V 0 bases short and J 2 bases short, with 7 bases between. The V gene's germline CDR1 is SGHRS and CDR2 YFSETQ. This CDR3 contains 14 residues. Some clones are missing from TCRdb's copy, which holds only in-frame ones; the method was immunoSEQ multiplex PCR. The profile covers 300,000 to 450,000 clones, with around 86% appearing a single time and 0.83% taken by the ten largest. Sequencing used PBMCs. This clonotype was sampled from a woman under 30 in good health and CMV-seronegative. The V and J genes are TRBV5-1 and TRBJ2-3, with a tentative D call TRBD2 (5 bases). This CDR3 is CASSLGRVTDTQYF. Written as DNA, the CDR3 is TGCGCCAGCAGCTTGGGGCGGGTCACAGATACGCAGTATTTT.